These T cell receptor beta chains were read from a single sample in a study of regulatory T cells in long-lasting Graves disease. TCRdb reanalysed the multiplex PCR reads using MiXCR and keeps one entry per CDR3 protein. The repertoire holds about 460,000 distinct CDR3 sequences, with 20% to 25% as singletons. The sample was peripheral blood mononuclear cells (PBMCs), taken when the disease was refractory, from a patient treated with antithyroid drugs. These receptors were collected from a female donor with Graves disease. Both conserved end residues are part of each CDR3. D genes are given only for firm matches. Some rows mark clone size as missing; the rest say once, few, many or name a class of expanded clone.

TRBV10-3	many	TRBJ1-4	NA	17	TGTGCCATCAGTAGCAGCTATAAACAGGGAAATGCCGAAAAACTGTTTTTT	CAISSSYKQGNAEKLFF
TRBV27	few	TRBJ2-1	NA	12	TGTGCCAGCAGCCCAGGCGCTAATGAGCAGTTCTTC	CASSPGANEQFF
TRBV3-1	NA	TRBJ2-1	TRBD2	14	TGTGCCAGCAGCCAAGACTGGGGGGGCAATGAGCAGTTCTTC	CASSQDWGGNEQFF
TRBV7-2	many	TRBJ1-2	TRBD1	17	TGTGCCAGCAGCTTAGAACAGGGGACAGCCCTCATTTATGGCTACACCTTC	CASSLEQGTALIYGYTF
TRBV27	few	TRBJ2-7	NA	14	TGTGCCAGCAGTTTCAGGGGGAGGGCGAGAGAGCAGTACTTC	CASSFRGRAREQYF
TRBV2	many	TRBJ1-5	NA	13	TGTGCCAGCAGGGACAGTGCGGGTCAGCCCCAGCATTTT	CASRDSAGQPQHF
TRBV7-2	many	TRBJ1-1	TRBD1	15	TGTGCCAGCAGCTATATCAGGGGGATGAACACTGAAGCTTTCTTT	CASSYIRGMNTEAFF
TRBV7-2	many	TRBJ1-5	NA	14	TGTGCCAGCAGCTCCGGTGGGGTCAATCAGCCCCAGCATTTT	CASSSGGVNQPQHF
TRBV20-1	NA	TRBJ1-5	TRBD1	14	TGCAGTGCTAGAGCGGGACAGTGGGGTCAGCCCCAGCATTTT	CSARAGQWGQPQHF
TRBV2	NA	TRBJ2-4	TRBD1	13	TGTGCCAGCAGGGAAACGACAGGGTATCCCTGCTTCTTC	CASRETTGYPCFF
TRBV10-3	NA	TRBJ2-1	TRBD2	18	TGTGCCATCAGTGAGCTATTCTCTAGCGGGGGGTTTAAGAATGAGCAGTTCTTC	CAISELFSSGGFKNEQFF
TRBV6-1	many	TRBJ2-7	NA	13	TGTGCCAGCAGTCGACTGAACATCTACGAGCAGTACTTC	CASSRLNIYEQYF
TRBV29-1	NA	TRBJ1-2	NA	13	TGCAGCGCGCTTCAGGGAGAGGACTATGGCTACACCTTC	CSALQGEDYGYTF
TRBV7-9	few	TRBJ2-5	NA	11	TGTGCCAGCAGCCTAGAGACAACCCAGTACTTC	CASSLETTQYF
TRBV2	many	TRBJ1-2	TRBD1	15	TGTGCCAGACAAAAGACCCGGGACAGACGTGATGGCTACACCTTC	CARQKTRDRRDGYTF
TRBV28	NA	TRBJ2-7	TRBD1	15	TGTGCCAGCAGCACCGGGACAGGGCGCCCCTACGAGCAGTACTTC	CASSTGTGRPYEQYF
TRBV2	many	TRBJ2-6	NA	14	TGTGCCAGCAAGGGGAGTACCGGGGCCAACGTCCTGACTTTC	CASKGSTGANVLTF
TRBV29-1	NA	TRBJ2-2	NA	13	TGCAGCGCTGGGACGGTTGAGGCCGGGGAGCTGTTTTTT	CSAGTVEAGELFF
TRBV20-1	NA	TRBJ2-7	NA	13	TGCAGTGCTATCCACCCCAGCTCCTACGAGCAGTACTTC	CSAIHPSSYEQYF
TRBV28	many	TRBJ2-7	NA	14	TGTGCCAGCAGTTTAGGAGACTTTTCCTACGAGCAGTACTTC	CASSLGDFSYEQYF
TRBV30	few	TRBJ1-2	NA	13	TGTGCCTGGAGTGCCGCGGGGTTGTATGGCTACACCTTC	CAWSAAGLYGYTF
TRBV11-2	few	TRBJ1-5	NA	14	TGTGCCAGCAGCTTAGCCCACAGGGACCAGCCCCAGCATTTT	CASSLAHRDQPQHF
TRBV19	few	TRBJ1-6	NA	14	TGTGCCAGTAGTAATCAGGGCCGGCATTCACCCCTCCACTTT	CASSNQGRHSPLHF
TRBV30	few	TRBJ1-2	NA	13	TGTGCCTGGAGTGTTGCTGGGACTGGTGGCTACACCTTC	CAWSVAGTGGYTF
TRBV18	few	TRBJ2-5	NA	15	TGTGCCAGCTCACCACCTACACGGATTCAAGAGACCCAGTACTTC	CASSPPTRIQETQYF
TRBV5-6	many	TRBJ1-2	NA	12	TGTGCCAGCACCCGGCGGGTAGACGGCTACACCTTC	CASTRRVDGYTF
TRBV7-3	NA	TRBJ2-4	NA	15	TGTGCCAGCAGCTTCCGCGGGGCCCCGGGGGACATTCAGTACTTC	CASSFRGAPGDIQYF
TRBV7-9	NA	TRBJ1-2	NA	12	TGTGCCAGCAGCGCCCGGGAGGGACTAGGCACCTTC	CASSAREGLGTF
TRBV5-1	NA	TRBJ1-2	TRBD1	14	TGCGCCAGCAACGAACCTGACAGGGCCCATGGCTACACCTTC	CASNEPDRAHGYTF
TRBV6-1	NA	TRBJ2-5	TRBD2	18	TGTGCCAGCAATGGACTAGCGATAAACCGAATCCCCAAAGAGACCCAGTACTTC	CASNGLAINRIPKETQYF
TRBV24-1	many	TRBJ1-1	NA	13	TGTGCCACCAGTGACCCAATGAACACTGAAGCTTTCTTT	CATSDPMNTEAFF
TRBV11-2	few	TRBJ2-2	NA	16	TGTGCCAGCAGCTCCCGACTCCCGACGCGGACCGGGGAGCTGTTTTTT	CASSSRLPTRTGELFF
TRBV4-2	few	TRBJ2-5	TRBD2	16	TGTGCCAGCAGCCAACCTAGCGGGGACTTTCAAGAGACCCAGTACTTC	CASSQPSGDFQETQYF
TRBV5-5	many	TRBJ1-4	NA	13	TGTGCCAGCAGCGTGGACCCGGGGGAAAAACTGTTTTTT	CASSVDPGEKLFF
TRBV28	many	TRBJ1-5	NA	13	TGTGCCAGCAGTTTAAACGTTGATCAGCCCCAGCATTTT	CASSLNVDQPQHF
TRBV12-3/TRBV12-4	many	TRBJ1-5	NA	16	TGTGCCAGCAGCCGAGGTGTCCGGGGGGGCCGGCAGCCCCAGCATTTT	CASSRGVRGGRQPQHF
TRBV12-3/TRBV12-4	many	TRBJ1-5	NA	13	TGTGCCAGCAGTGGGGCTGAGAATCAGCCCCAGCATTTT	CASSGAENQPQHF
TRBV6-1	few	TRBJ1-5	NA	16	TGTGCCAGCGGGAACCAAGAAGTAGGTAGCAATCAGCCCCAGCATTTT	CASGNQEVGSNQPQHF
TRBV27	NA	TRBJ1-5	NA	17	TGTGCCAGCAGTTTATCGGGAGGGGGGGCCGACAATCAGCCCCAGCATTTT	CASSLSGGGADNQPQHF
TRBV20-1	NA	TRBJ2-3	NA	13	TGCAGTGCTAGAGATTTTAGGTACGATACGCAGTATTTT	CSARDFRYDTQYF
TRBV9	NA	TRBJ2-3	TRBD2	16	TGTGCCAGCAGTCGGACTAGCGGGGACAGCACAGATACGCAGTATTTT	CASSRTSGDSTDTQYF
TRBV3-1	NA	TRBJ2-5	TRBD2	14	TGTGCCAGCAGCCAAGGGCTAGCGGTGGAGACCCAGTACTTC	CASSQGLAVETQYF
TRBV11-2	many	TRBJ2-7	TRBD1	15	TGTGCCAGCAGCCCCCCGGGACAGTTACAATACGAGCAGTACTTC	CASSPPGQLQYEQYF
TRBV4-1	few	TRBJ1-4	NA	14	TGCGCCAGCAGCCACATAAGTGGGGAGAGAAAACTGTTTTTT	CASSHISGERKLFF
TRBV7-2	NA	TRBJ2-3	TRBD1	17	TGTGCCAGCAGCTTTCTACTACCGGGACAGGGTAGAGATACGCAGTATTTT	CASSFLLPGQGRDTQYF
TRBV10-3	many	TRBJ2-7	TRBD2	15	TGTGCCATCAGTCTGACTAGCGGGACCGATGGAGAGCAGTACTTC	CAISLTSGTDGEQYF
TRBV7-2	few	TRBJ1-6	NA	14	TGTGCCAGCAGCCCCCGGTCGGGGGGCGCGGACCTCCACTTT	CASSPRSGGADLHF
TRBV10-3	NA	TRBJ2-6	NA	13	TGTGCCATCAGTGGACTCGAAGACAACGTCCTGACTTTC	CAISGLEDNVLTF